These 31 T cell receptor beta chains were all obtained from the same sample, sequenced in a study of OX40 agonist ivuxolimab in advanced cancers. Profiled with immunoSEQ multiplex PCR; TCRdb holds only in-frame clones, not every one. The sample contains approximately 74,000 clones, approximately 89% of which appear only once. The source material was CD4+ or CD8+ T cells sorted from blood, sampled in a trial of the OX40 agonist ivuxolimab. These receptors were obtained from an adult with an advanced solid tumor such as melanoma, head and neck, liver or kidney cancer.

In nucleotides, the CDR3 is TGTGCCAGCAGTTTACAGACAGCCAAGGTGTACAATGAGCAGTTCTTC. Protein: CASSLQTAKVYNEQFF. J is TRBJ2-1 and V is TRBV27; weak D call: TRBD1 (5 bases). Germline V gives CDR1 MNHEY, CDR2 SMNVEV (reference sequence). This CDR3 is built from 16 residues. Trimming left V 2 bases short and J 4 bases short, with 15 bases between.

This clone was seen once. The chain employs TRBV5-1 and TRBJ2-7; D possibly matches TRBD1 or TRBD2 (5 bases each). The CDR3 sequence is 15 residues long. Germline loops: CDR1 SGHRS, CDR2 YFSETQ. V lost 0 bases, J lost 3 bases, and 13 bases lay in between. CDR3: CASSLGGVAHYEQYF. The DNA of the CDR3 is TGCGCCAGCAGCTTGGGAGGGGTAGCACACTACGAGCAGTACTTC.

This chain uses TRBV29-1 with TRBJ1-3; no firm D call. Germline V gene sequence: CDR1 SQVTM, CDR2 ANQGSEA. The CDR3 has 12 amino acids. V lost 4 bases and J 8 bases, leaving 12 bases between the germline ends. CDR3 bases: TGCAGCGTTGTAGGAGGGCCTTACACCATATATTTT. Protein product: CSVVGGPYTIYF.

The V gene is TRBV4-1, the J gene TRBJ1-1, with no clear D. Looked up from germline, CDR1 is MGHRA and CDR2 is YSYEKL. The V end was cut by 0 bases, the J end by 5 bases, with 13 bases between. CDR3 length equals 15 residues. The CDR3 region is CASSQDGVRGTEAFF. CDR3 nucleotides: TGCGCCAGCAGCCAAGATGGGGTCCGGGGAACTGAAGCTTTCTTT.

The chain joins TRBV7-3 to TRBJ2-2; 8 bases fit TRBD1. Germline V lookup: CDR1 SGHTA, CDR2 FQGTGA. Trimming cost V 5 bases and J 1 base; bases outside gene matches: 3. The CDR3 runs to 15 residues. The CDR3 loop reads CASSRGTGNTGELFF. DNA for the CDR3: TGTGCCAGCAGCAGGGGGACAGGGAACACCGGGGAGCTGTTTTTT.

The chain has TRBV7-2 and TRBJ2-1; D not resolved. The CDR3 loop spans 13 amino acids. Germline CDR1 SGHTA, CDR2 FQGNSA. Deletions cut 1 base from V and 7 bases from J, with 8 bases between. This CDR3 reads CASSLVTRNEQFF. The CDR3 nucleotides read TGTGCCAGCAGCTTAGTCACCCGAAATGAGCAGTTCTTC.

This clone was seen just once. The genes are TRBV5-1 and TRBJ1-2, with D possibly TRBD1 on 5 matching bases. The CDR3 contains 14 residues. V lost 0 bases to trimming and J lost 8 bases, with 14 bases between them. CDR1 and CDR2 from the germline V gene are SGHRS and YFSETQ. Here the CDR3 reads CASSLAGVGDGYTF. DNA for the CDR3: TGCGCCAGCAGCTTGGCCGGGGTGGGGGACGGCTACACCTTC. Full variable domain (missing parts from reference TRBV5-1 and TRBJ1-2): KAGVTQTPRYLIKTRGQQVTLSCSPISGHRSVSWYQQTPGQGLQFLFEYFSETQRNKGNFPGRFSGRQFSNSRSEMNVSTLELGDSALYLCASSLAGVGDGYTFGSGTRLTVV.

The gene calls are TRBV18 and TRBJ2-3, with 7 bases matching TRBD1. CDR1 is KGHSH, CDR2 LQKENI, per germline. The CDR3 is made up of 12 amino acids. Losses at the gene ends were 3 bases for V and 6 bases for J; bases not matched to a gene: 0. The CDR3 region has the DNA TGTGCCAGCTCACCCAGGGGGGATACGCAGTATTTT. This codes for CASSPRGDTQYF. Full variable domain (outside the CDR3, taken from reference TRBV18 and TRBJ2-3): NAGVMQNPRHLVRRRGQEARLRCSPMKGHSHVYWYRQLPEEGLKFMVYLQKENIIDESGMPKERFSAEFPKEGPSILRIQQVVRGDSAAYFCASSPRGDTQYFGPGTRLTVL.

The rearrangement joins TRBV29-1 to TRBJ2-4, with D hard to call. CDR1 SQVTM and CDR2 ANQGSEA come from the germline V gene. Trimming shortened V by 6 bases and J by 3 bases, and 12 bases separated the two germline ends. The CDR3 spans 13 residues. CDR3 amino acids: CSVSGPDKNIQYF. For the CDR3, the DNA is TGCAGCGTGTCCGGTCCAGACAAAAACATTCAGTACTTC.

V usage is TRBV6-5 and J usage is TRBJ1-3, with D perhaps TRBD1 (5 bases). Germline loops: CDR1 MNHEY, CDR2 SVGAGI. The CDR3 length is 14 residues. The V and J ends lost 3 bases and 4 bases respectively, with 10 bases between them. The CDR3 region has the DNA TGTGCCAGCAGTTATCGGGGGTTAGGAAACACCATATATTTT. This sequence encodes CASSYRGLGNTIYF.

V and J are TRBV6-5 and TRBJ1-1; tentatively, D is TRBD1 (5 bases). V dropped 2 bases and J dropped 6 bases, with 7 bases sitting between them. The CDR3 has 12 amino acids. Looked up from germline, CDR1 is MNHEY and CDR2 is SVGAGI. The CDR3 DNA reads as TGTGCCAGCAGTTACAGGGGATCTGAAGCTTTCTTT. It yields the protein CASSYRGSEAFF.

V usage is TRBV5-1 and J usage is TRBJ2-5; tentatively, D is TRBD1 or TRBD2 (6 bases each). V gave up 6 bases and J gave up 6 bases, with 21 bases separating them. CDR3 length equals 15 residues. CDR1 and CDR2 from the germline V gene are SGHRS and YFSETQ. The CDR3 loop reads CASTPFGGERKTQYF. The CDR3 DNA follows: TGCGCCAGCACCCCTTTCGGGGGCGAGAGAAAGACCCAGTACTTC.

The gene calls are TRBV5-1 and TRBJ2-2; 14 bases are a match to TRBD2. CDR1 and CDR2 (germline): SGHRS, YFSETQ. The CDR3 consists of 15 residues. Trimming removed 4 bases from V and 9 bases from J; junction bases left unmatched: 5. CDR3 protein: CASSPGTSGSRELFF. The CDR3 nucleotides are TGCGCCAGCAGCCCCGGGACTAGCGGGAGCCGGGAGCTGTTTTTT.

J is TRBJ1-2 and V is TRBV6-6, with a weak D call TRBD1 (5 bases). Germline CDR1 and CDR2: MNHNY and SVGAGI (reference sequence). The CDR3 spans 13 residues. Deletions cut 5 bases from V and 4 bases from J, with 11 bases between. CDR3 coding DNA: TGTGCCAGCAGTGGGACGGCACCCTATGGCTACACCTTC. Its translation: CASSGTAPYGYTF.

The chain combines TRBV27 with TRBJ2-5, with 8 bases fitting TRBD1. The V gene end was trimmed by 6 bases and the J gene end by 2 bases; junction bases not matched to a gene: 11. This CDR3 comprises 16 residues. Germline lookup yields CDR1 MNHEY and CDR2 SMNVEV (reference sequence). CDR3 coding DNA: TGTGCCAGCAGGCCCAGGGGCAGGGGGCCACAAGAGACCCAGTACTTC. Amino acid sequence: CASRPRGRGPQETQYF.

This clone has just one count. The chain is built from TRBV6-1 and TRBJ1-5; D uncertain. This CDR3 has 13 residues. V was clipped by 6 bases and J by 3 bases, with 9 bases between them. Germline V gene data show CDR1 as MNHNS and CDR2 as SASEGT. The CDR3 loop is CASRVYVNQPQHF. The CDR3 bases are TGTGCCAGCAGGGTCTATGTCAATCAGCCCCAGCATTTT.

The chain combines TRBV6-1 with TRBJ1-1; 8 nucleotides line up with TRBD1. The J segment lost 0 bases and the V segment lost 4 bases, leaving 7 bases of the junction unmatched. CDR3 size: 16 residues. In germline, CDR1 is MNHNS, CDR2 SASEGT. CDR3 coding DNA: TGTGCCAGCAGTGGGTACAGGGGGATCATGAACACTGAAGCTTTCTTT. Translating it yields CASSGYRGIMNTEAFF.

The rearrangement links TRBV19 to TRBJ2-2; D gene ambiguous. The CDR3 length is 14 residues. Germline V gene sequence: CDR1 LNHDA, CDR2 SQIVND (reference sequence). V lost 5 bases and J 1 base, leaving 8 bases between the germline ends. The CDR3 is CASSLGRNTGELFF. The CDR3 nucleotides are TGTGCCAGTAGTTTGGGCAGGAACACCGGGGAGCTGTTTTTT.

This clone has just one count. The chain recombines TRBV2 with TRBJ2-5; D call uncertain. CDR3 length: 12 amino acids. The V end was cut by 4 bases, the J end by 5 bases, with 8 bases between. CDR1 SNHLY and CDR2 FYNNEI come from the germline V gene. The CDR3 loop reads CASSGMVETQYF. CDR3 bases: TGTGCCAGCAGTGGAATGGTCGAGACCCAGTACTTC.

This chain uses TRBV19 with TRBJ1-2, with a weak D call TRBD1 (6 bases). Germline lookup yields CDR1 LNHDA and CDR2 SQIVND (reference sequence). This CDR3 has 15 residues. Trimming pared 2 bases from V and 6 bases from J, leaving 16 bases between. The DNA of the CDR3 is TGTGCCAGTAGTATAAGAGGACAGCCTTCCAATGGCTACACCTTC. It codes for CASSIRGQPSNGYTF. Full variable domain (rest looked up from reference TRBV19 and TRBJ1-2): DGGITQSPKYLFRKEGQNVTLSCEQNLNHDAMYWYRQDPGQGLRLIYYSQIVNDFQKGDIAEGYSVSREKKESFPLTVTSAQKNPTAFYLCASSIRGQPSNGYTFGSGTRLTVV.

The V call is TRBV7-9, the J call TRBJ2-1, with 8 positions matching TRBD1. V was pared by 5 bases and J by 6 bases, with 9 bases of the junction left unmatched. The CDR3 is 15 residues long. Germline values: CDR1 SEHNR, CDR2 FQNEAQ (reference sequence). The CDR3 coding sequence is TGTGCCAGCAGCCCACGAGGACAGGGTGGCAATGAGCAGTTCTTC. Encoded protein: CASSPRGQGGNEQFF.

The chain combines TRBV4-3 with TRBJ2-3; 9 nucleotides align to TRBD2. The CDR3 has 19 residues. The germline gives CDR1 LGHNA, CDR2 YSLEER. With 0 bases clipped from V and 2 bases from J, the junction kept 12 bases outside the gene matches. The CDR3 DNA reads as TGCGCCAGCAGCCAAGATCGCCGGACTAGCGCTTCTTTCACAGATACGCAGTATTTT. This sequence encodes CASSQDRRTSASFTDTQYF.

This sequence joins TRBV9 and TRBJ2-5; 12 bases are shared with TRBD2. Germline loops: CDR1 SGDLS, CDR2 YYNGEE. Germline trimming cut 0 bases from V and 7 bases from J; bases unmatched to any gene: 13. The CDR3 contains 18 residues. CDR3 sequence reads: CASSVAGSSGGAEVTQYF. CDR3 DNA: TGTGCCAGCAGCGTAGCAGGCTCTAGCGGGGGGGCGGAAGTGACCCAGTACTTC.

The rearrangement links TRBV19 to TRBJ2-3; 12 bases map to TRBD2. The ends lost 6 bases at V and 3 bases at J; junction bases unmatched: 10. The CDR3 consists of 17 residues. Per the germline V gene, CDR1 is LNHDA and CDR2 is SQIVND (reference sequence). This chain's CDR3 is CASRRLAGAYLTDTQYF. In nucleotides, the CDR3 is TGTGCCAGTAGAAGACTAGCGGGAGCATATCTTACAGATACGCAGTATTTT.

This sequence joins TRBV2 and TRBJ1-1, with 7 positions matching TRBD1. V lost 8 bases, J lost 5 bases, and 8 bases stayed unmatched. The length of the CDR3 is 13 residues. Germline CDR1 and CDR2: SNHLY and FYNNEI. The CDR3 DNA reads as TGTGCCAGCGCCGACAGGGTGCGGACTGAAGCTTTCTTT. This translates into CASADRVRTEAFF.

This clone was seen a handful of times. The chain has TRBV5-5 and TRBJ1-2; possible D gene TRBD1, 6 bases. V dropped 0 bases and J dropped 2 bases, with 11 bases sitting between them. Germline assignment: CDR1 SGHKS and CDR2 YYEKEE (reference sequence). The CDR3 spans 15 residues. DNA of the CDR3: TGTGCCAGCAGCTTGGGGACAGCCGTAAACTATGGCTACACCTTC. It specifies CASSLGTAVNYGYTF.

This sequence joins TRBV30 and TRBJ1-6, with D perhaps TRBD1 (5 bases). Trimming shortened V by 3 bases and J by 10 bases, and 13 bases separated the two germline ends. CDR1 GTSNPN and CDR2 SVGIG come from the germline V gene (reference sequence). This CDR3 region has 13 residues. CDR3 bases: TGTGCCTGGAGGGGACTGCGGAGATCACCCCTCCACTTT. It codes for CAWRGLRRSPLHF. Full variable domain (missing parts from reference TRBV30 and TRBJ1-6): SQTIHQWPATLVQPVGSPLSLECTVEGTSNPNLYWYRQAAGRGLQLLFYSVGIGQISSEVPQNLSASRPQDRQFILSSKKLLLSDSGFYLCAWRGLRRSPLHFGNGTRLTVT.

To note about this clone: One end of the junction does not line up with germline, which may come from a read error. This chain joins TRBV7-2 and TRBJ1-1, with 7 bases aligning to TRBD1. Germline CDR1 SGHTA, CDR2 FQGNSA. The CDR3 extends over 12 amino acids. The CDR3 DNA sequence: TGTGCCAGCAGCTTAGAGGCTAGGGGGCGAGACTTT. Its translation is CASSLEARGRDF.

This clone appeared a few times. This sequence joins TRBV7-6 and TRBJ1-1; D gene ambiguous. Per the germline V gene, CDR1 is SGHVS and CDR2 is FNYEAQ. V was cut by 5 bases and J by 9 bases, with 13 bases left in between. This CDR3 is 12 amino acids long. The CDR3 is CASSAGGFQAFF. The CDR3 DNA sequence: TGTGCCAGCAGCGCCGGTGGGTTCCAAGCTTTCTTT.

V is TRBV18 and J is TRBJ1-6, with 7 bases lining up with TRBD1. V shed 3 bases, J shed 7 bases, and the junction held 6 bases outside the gene matches. Germline V gene sequence: CDR1 KGHSH, CDR2 LQKENI. This CDR3 has 15 residues. The CDR3 bases are TGTGCCAGCTCACCCGGACAGGTCGTCAATTCACCCCTCCACTTT. Translating it yields CASSPGQVVNSPLHF.

V is TRBV7-9 and J is TRBJ1-2; D remains ambiguous. Looked up from germline, CDR1 is SEHNR and CDR2 is FQNEAQ (reference sequence). V lost 5 bases to trimming and J lost 3 bases, with 10 bases between them. The CDR3 loop spans 13 amino acids. This chain's CDR3 is CASSPGLDYGYTF. CDR3 coding DNA: TGTGCCAGCAGCCCCGGACTGGACTATGGCTACACCTTC.